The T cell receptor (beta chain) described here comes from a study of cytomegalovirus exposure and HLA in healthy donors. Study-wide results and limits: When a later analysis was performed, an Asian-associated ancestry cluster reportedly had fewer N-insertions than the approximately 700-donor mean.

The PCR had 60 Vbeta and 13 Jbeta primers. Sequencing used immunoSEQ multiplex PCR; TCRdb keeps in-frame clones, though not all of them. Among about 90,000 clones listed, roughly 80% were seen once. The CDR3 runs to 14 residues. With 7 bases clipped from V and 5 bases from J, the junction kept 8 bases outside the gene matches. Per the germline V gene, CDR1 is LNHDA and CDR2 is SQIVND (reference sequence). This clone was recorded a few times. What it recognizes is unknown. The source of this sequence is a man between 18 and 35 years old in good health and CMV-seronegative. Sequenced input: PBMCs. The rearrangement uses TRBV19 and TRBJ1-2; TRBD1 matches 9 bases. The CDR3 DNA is TGTGCCAGTACCCCGGGACAGGGAGCTTATGGCTACACCTTC. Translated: CASTPGQGAYGYTF. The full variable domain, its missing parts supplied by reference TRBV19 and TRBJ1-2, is DGGITQSPKYLFRKEGQNVTLSCEQNLNHDAMYWYRQDPGQGLRLIYYSQIVNDFQKGDIAEGYSVSREKKESFPLTVTSAQKNPTAFYLCASTPGQGAYGYTFGSGTRLTVV.